Here is one TCR beta chain with its context. This entry comes from a study of cytomegalovirus exposure and HLA in healthy donors. The PCR made use of 60 Vbeta and 13 Jbeta primers. TCRdb's table, derived via immunoSEQ multiplex PCR, lists solely in-frame clones and lacks some. This sample yields about 110,000 clones, of which about 76% are seen a single time; 2.2% belongs to the top ten. This CDR3 is 15 amino acids long. Germline CDR1 reads ENHRY; CDR2 reads SYGVKD. V shed 10 bases and J 4 bases; nucleotides not matched to a gene: 13. Sequencing was performed on PBMCs. The clonotype originates from a woman in her twenties or thirties in good health and CMV-seronegative. The chain is built from TRBV10-3 and TRBJ1-2, with 9 nucleotides matching TRBD1. CDR3 in amino acids: CASRGPTGGFYGYTF. Written as DNA, the CDR3 is TGTGCCAGCAGGGGACCGACAGGGGGGTTCTATGGCTACACCTTC.